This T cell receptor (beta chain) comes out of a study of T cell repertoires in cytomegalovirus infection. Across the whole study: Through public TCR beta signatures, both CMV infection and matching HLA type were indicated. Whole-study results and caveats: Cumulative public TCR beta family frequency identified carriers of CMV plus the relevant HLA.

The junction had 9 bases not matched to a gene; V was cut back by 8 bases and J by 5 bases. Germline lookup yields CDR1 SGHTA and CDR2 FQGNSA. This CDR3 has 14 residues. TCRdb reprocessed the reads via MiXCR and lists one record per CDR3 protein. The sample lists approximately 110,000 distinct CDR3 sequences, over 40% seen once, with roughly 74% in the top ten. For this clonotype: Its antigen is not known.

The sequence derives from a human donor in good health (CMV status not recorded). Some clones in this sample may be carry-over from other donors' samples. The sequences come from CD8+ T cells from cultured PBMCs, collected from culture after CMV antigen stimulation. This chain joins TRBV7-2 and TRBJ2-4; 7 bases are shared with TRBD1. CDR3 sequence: CASSMVQGQNIQYF. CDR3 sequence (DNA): TGTGCCAGCTCCATGGTACAGGGGCAAAACATTCAGTACTTC.